This is a list of T cell receptor beta chains from one sample in a study of Ad26.COV2.S vaccination and SARS-CoV-2 variants. Generated by immunoSEQ multiplex PCR, the TCRdb table keeps only in-frame clones and is missing some. The sample holds over 350,000 clones, around nine tenths seen once. Sequencing used peripheral blood, obtained in a trial of Ad26.COV2.S vaccine versus placebo. The origin of the receptors is a person between 18 and 65 years old who received the Ad26.COV2.S COVID-19 vaccine or a placebo. The CDR3 runs from the conserved cysteine through the conserved F or W. Fields, in order: D gene, clone size, V gene, J gene, CDR3 protein, CDR3 DNA. A D gene is named only where the DNA matches it firmly. Only part of the rows carry a size: once, few, many, or a class if the clone is expanded.

TRBD1	.	TRBV9	TRBJ1-2	CASSVEGQGYYGYTF	TGTGCCAGCAGCGTAGAGGGACAGGGGTACTATGGCTACACCTTC
.	once	TRBV2	TRBJ2-1	CASRLGGGSYNEQFF	TGTGCCAGCAGATTAGGGGGGGGATCCTACAATGAGCAGTTCTTC
TRBD1	.	TRBV10-3	TRBJ1-4	CAISRGTGGDGEKLFF	TGTGCCATCAGCCGCGGGACAGGGGGCGACGGTGAAAAACTGTTTTTT
.	.	TRBV30	TRBJ1-3	CAWRWGGPGNTIYF	TGTGCCTGGAGGTGGGGGGGACCTGGAAACACCATATATTTT
TRBD1	.	TRBV19	TRBJ2-7	CASSIGQDRTYEQYF	TGTGCCAGTAGTATCGGCCAGGACAGGACCTACGAGCAGTACTTC
TRBD1	.	TRBV5-1	TRBJ1-4	CASSLANLDRAELFF	TGCGCCAGCAGCTTGGCCAATCTTGACAGGGCGGAACTGTTTTTT
TRBD1	.	TRBV4-3	TRBJ1-2	CASSQELAGGSNYGYTF	TGCGCCAGCAGCCAAGAGTTGGCAGGGGGCTCTAACTATGGCTACACCTTC
TRBD2	.	TRBV29-1	TRBJ2-2	CSATSGGAPGELFF	TGCAGCGCAACTAGCGGGGGGGCCCCCGGGGAGCTGTTTTTT
.	.	TRBV4-1	TRBJ2-5	CASSRIGLPQETQYF	TGCGCCAGCAGCCGGATTGGACTCCCTCAAGAGACCCAGTACTTC
TRBD1	.	TRBV18	TRBJ2-3	CASSPSLGTGETDTQYF	TGTGCCAGCTCACCATCCCTCGGGACAGGGGAAACAGATACGCAGTATTTT
.	.	TRBV7-2	TRBJ2-2	CASSSSGTITGELFF	TGTGCCAGCAGCTCGTCCGGGACAATCACCGGGGAGCTGTTTTTT
.	once	TRBV19	TRBJ2-1	CASSLDGNEQFF	TGTGCCAGTAGTTTAGATGGCAATGAGCAGTTCTTC
.	few	TRBV2	TRBJ2-1	CASPRTSNEQFF	TGTGCCAGCCCGCGGACCAGCAATGAGCAGTTCTTC
.	.	TRBV3-1/TRBV3-2	TRBJ2-7	CASSQDLDDEQYF	TGTGCCAGCAGCCAAGATCTTGACGACGAGCAGTACTTC
TRBD1	.	TRBV6-5	TRBJ1-1	CASSRRTGDTEAFF	TGTGCCAGCAGTAGAAGGACAGGCGACACTGAAGCTTTCTTT
.	.	TRBV5-1	TRBJ1-4	CASSRSNEKLFF	TGCGCCAGCAGCCGATCTAATGAAAAACTGTTTTTT
TRBD1	.	TRBV7-6	TRBJ2-7	CASSDTGTAYEQYF	TGTGCCAGCAGCGACACCGGGACAGCTTACGAGCAGTACTTC
.	.	TRBV27	TRBJ2-7	CASSKSGSSYEQYF	TGTGCCAGCTCTAAATCTGGCAGCTCCTACGAGCAGTACTTC
TRBD1	.	TRBV7-9	TRBJ1-2	CASSLSSRGQGGYTF	TGTGCCAGCAGCTTATCGTCGAGGGGGCAGGGTGGCTACACCTTC
.	.	TRBV6-2/TRBV6-3	TRBJ1-1	CASSLDLNTEAFF	TGTGCCAGCAGTTTAGACTTGAACACTGAAGCTTTCTTT
.	.	TRBV20-1	TRBJ1-2	CSASQAFYGYTF	TGCAGTGCTAGTCAGGCTTTCTATGGCTACACCTTC
.	.	TRBV27	TRBJ1-5	CASKRAGANQPQHF	TGTGCCAGCAAGCGGGCCGGAGCCAATCAGCCCCAGCATTTT